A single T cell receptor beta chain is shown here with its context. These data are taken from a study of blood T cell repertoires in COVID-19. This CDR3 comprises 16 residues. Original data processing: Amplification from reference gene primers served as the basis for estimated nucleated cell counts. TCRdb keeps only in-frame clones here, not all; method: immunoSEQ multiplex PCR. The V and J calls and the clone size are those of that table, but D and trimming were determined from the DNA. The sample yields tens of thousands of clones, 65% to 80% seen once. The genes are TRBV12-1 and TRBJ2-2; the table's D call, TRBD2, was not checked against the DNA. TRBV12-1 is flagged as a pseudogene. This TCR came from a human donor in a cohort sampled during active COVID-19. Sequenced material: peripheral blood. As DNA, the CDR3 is TGTGCCAGCAGCCCCTTAGCGGGAGGTGACACCGGGGAGCTGTTTTTT. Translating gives CASSPLAGGDTGELFF.